This T cell receptor (beta chain) was identified during a study of cytomegalovirus exposure and HLA in healthy donors. Study background: Within an early data release were about 85 million unique TCRs drawn from HLA-typed donors. Researchers found that about 82% of just under 400 genotyped donors fell within the Caucasian-associated ancestry cluster.

PCR amplification relied on 60 Vbeta primers (plus 13 Jbeta primers). Measured with immunoSEQ multiplex PCR; TCRdb has only the in-frame clones, and not every one. In the table there are about 120,000 clones, approximately 80% of which are singletons. This clone was counted only a few times. The CDR3 is 19 amino acids. Germline V CDR1 and CDR2: MDHEN, SYDVKM. The V gene end was trimmed by 5 bases and the J gene end by 4 bases; junction bases not matched to a gene: 11. Sequencing was performed on PBMCs. This TCR was sampled from a middle-aged man in good health and CMV-seropositive. V usage is TRBV28 and J usage is TRBJ2-2, with 15 bases that match TRBD2. This CDR3 is CASSPTYRGLAGGTGELFF. The CDR3 DNA sequence: TGTGCCAGCAGTCCCACATACCGGGGACTAGCGGGGGGCACCGGGGAGCTGTTTTTT.